The 21 T cell receptor beta chains given below trace back to one sample, sequenced in a study of cytomegalovirus exposure and HLA in healthy donors. PCR was performed using 60 Vbeta and 13 Jbeta primers. TCRdb keeps only in-frame clones here, not all; method: immunoSEQ multiplex PCR. The repertoire holds about 160,000 clones, with around four fifths as singletons. The sequenced sample consisted of PBMCs. All receptors come from a woman in her late teens or twenties in good health and CMV-seronegative.

CDR3 in DNA: TGTGCCACCAGCAGGGCTATTACACAGGGCTGGTCCTACGAGCAGTACTTC. Its protein product is CATSRAITQGWSYEQYF. This chain uses TRBV15 with TRBJ2-7, with D maybe TRBD1 (6 bases). V lost 3 bases, J lost 1 base, and 19 bases lay in between. The CDR3 loop spans 17 amino acids. Germline V gene data show CDR1 as LNHNV and CDR2 as YYDKDF (reference sequence). Based on the CDR3 plus reference TRBV15 and TRBJ2-7, the full variable domain is DAMVIQNPRYQVTQFGKPVTLSCSQTLNHNVMYWYQQKSSQAPKLLFHYYDKDFNNEADTPDNFQSRRPNTSFCFLDIRSPGLGDTAMYLCATSRAITQGWSYEQYFGPGTRLTVT.

The chain joins TRBV7-3 to TRBJ1-1, with 11 bases fitting TRBD1. The CDR3 length is 19 residues. CDR1 is SGHTA and CDR2 is FQGTGA in the germline V gene. Trimming at V came to 2 bases and at J to 0 bases, leaving 11 bases not matched to a gene. The chain's CDR3 is CASSLYGVGTGGLNTEAFF. The CDR3 region has the DNA TGTGCCAGCAGCTTATATGGGGTAGGGACAGGGGGTTTGAACACTGAAGCTTTCTTT.

The V gene is TRBV5-8, the J gene TRBJ2-5, with TRBD1 identical over 7 bases. Germline V CDR1 and CDR2: SGHTS, YDEGEE. The junction had 5 bases not matched to a gene; V was cut back by 4 bases and J by 5 bases. This CDR3 has 13 residues. The CDR3 loop reads CASSRGQWETQYF. In nucleotides, the CDR3 is TGTGCCAGCAGCCGGGGACAGTGGGAGACCCAGTACTTC.

The genes are TRBV4-1 and TRBJ2-3, with TRBD2 identical over 10 bases. CDR1 MGHRA and CDR2 YSYEKL come from the germline V gene. V dropped 0 bases and J dropped 3; count of bases not matched to a gene: 6. This CDR3 contains 17 residues. CDR3 DNA sequence: TGCGCCAGCAGCCAAGAATCCCCAGCGGGGGGGACAGATACGCAGTATTTT. Translating gives CASSQESPAGGTDTQYF.

This rearrangement joins TRBV14 to TRBJ2-1; D is possibly TRBD1 (6 bases). With 8 bases removed from V and 8 bases from J, the gap between germline ends came to 13 bases. This CDR3 has 12 amino acids. The germline V gene has CDR1 SGHDN and CDR2 FVKESK. For the CDR3, the DNA is TGTGCCAGCGGACCACAGGGTTATGAGCAGTTCTTC. Its protein is CASGPQGYEQFF.

This chain links TRBV19 with TRBJ2-2; 9 bases align to TRBD2. CDR1 LNHDA and CDR2 SQIVND come from the germline V gene (reference sequence). The CDR3 consists of 16 residues. V shed 5 bases and J 6 bases; nucleotides not matched to a gene: 10. The DNA for the CDR3 is TGTGCCAGTAGTCCCTCCAGGCTAGCGGGGCCCGGGGAGCTGTTTTTT. This gives the protein CASSPSRLAGPGELFF.

For the CDR3, the DNA is TGCGCCAGCAGCTGGGACAGTCCGAACACCGGGGAGCTGTTTTTT. It specifies CASSWDSPNTGELFF. J is TRBJ2-2 and V is TRBV5-1, with 7 bases lining up with TRBD1. After removal of 3 bases from V and 0 bases from J, the junction contained 2 bases not matched to a gene. Germline V gene sequence: CDR1 SGHRS, CDR2 YFSETQ. This CDR3 contains 15 residues.

The chain couples TRBV9 to TRBJ1-1; D remains unclear. CDR3 length: 15 amino acids. Germline CDR1 and CDR2: SGDLS and YYNGEE. Deletions cut 0 bases from V and 5 bases from J, with 14 bases between. In DNA, the CDR3 is TGTGCCAGCAGCGTAGACGGCTTCGGAGGGACTGAAGCTTTCTTT. Translated, it gives CASSVDGFGGTEAFF.

The chain carries TRBV5-1 and TRBJ2-5; possibly TRBD1 for D (6 bases). Germline V gene data show CDR1 as SGHRS and CDR2 as YFSETQ. V was trimmed by 6 bases and J by 5 bases, leaving 17 bases between them. This CDR3 region has 14 residues. DNA for the CDR3: TGCGCCAGCACCGTGACAGGCTCGGGGGAGACCCAGTACTTC. It encodes CASTVTGSGETQYF.

This sequence joins TRBV28 and TRBJ2-1, with 11 bases lining up with TRBD1. Trimming took 8 bases from V and 0 from J; bases not matched to a gene: 6. There are 16 residues in the CDR3. CDR1 MDHEN and CDR2 SYDVKM come from the germline V gene. The CDR3 loop reads CASRDRGLSSYNEQFF. CDR3 DNA sequence: TGTGCCAGCCGGGACAGGGGGTTAAGCTCCTACAATGAGCAGTTCTTC.

The CDR3 loop is CASSVVGRATYNEQFF. CDR3 nucleotides: TGTGCCAGCAGCGTAGTCGGCAGGGCGACCTACAATGAGCAGTTCTTC. V is TRBV9 and J is TRBJ2-1; a possible D gene is TRBD1 (5 bases). Between the trimmed V and J ends, which lost 0 bases and 2 bases, there was a span of 12 bases. From germline, CDR1 is SGDLS and CDR2 YYNGEE. CDR3 length: 16 amino acids.

This clone was observed a few times. The V gene is TRBV9, the J gene TRBJ1-4; D is perhaps TRBD1 (6 bases). This CDR3 has 15 residues. CDR1 SGDLS and CDR2 YYNGEE come from the germline V gene. V was trimmed by 0 bases and J by 8 bases, leaving 14 bases between them. The CDR3 region has the DNA TGTGCCAGCAGCGTAGGGCGGGGGGCCAGGGAAAAACTGTTTTTT. Amino acids: CASSVGRGAREKLFF.

The V call is TRBV5-4, the J call TRBJ2-7; 8 bases line up with TRBD1. With 4 bases clipped from V and 6 bases from J, the junction kept 6 bases outside the gene matches. The CDR3 is 13 residues long. Germline V gives CDR1 SGHNT, CDR2 YYREEE (reference sequence). The CDR3 sequence: CASSRDRLGEQYF. The DNA of the CDR3 is TGTGCCAGCAGCCGGGACAGGCTGGGCGAGCAGTACTTC. The complete variable domain, with remaining parts taken from reference TRBV5-4 and TRBJ2-7, reads ETGVTQSPTHLIKTRGQQVTLRCSSQSGHNTVSWYQQALGQGPQFIFQYYREEENGRGNFPPRFSGLQFPNYSSELNVNALELDDSALYLCASSRDRLGEQYFGPGTRLTVT.

This clone was observed once. This chain uses TRBV5-4 with TRBJ1-1; possibly TRBD1 for D (6 bases). V gave up 4 bases and J gave up 0 bases, with 16 bases separating them. Germline-derived CDR1 and CDR2 are SGHNT and YYREEE (reference sequence). CDR3 length: 16 amino acids. CDR3 in amino acids: CASSTGRGQMNTEAFF. As DNA, the CDR3 is TGTGCCAGCAGCACCGGCAGGGGACAAATGAACACTGAAGCTTTCTTT.

The chain recombines TRBV5-6 with TRBJ2-3; D is perhaps TRBD1 (6 bases). This CDR3 spans 16 amino acids. V was clipped by 4 bases and J by 0 bases, with 15 bases between them. The germline gives CDR1 SGHDT, CDR2 YYEEEE. The CDR3 protein is CASSPTGEISTDTQYF. In nucleotides, the CDR3 is TGTGCCAGCAGCCCGACAGGAGAAATAAGCACAGATACGCAGTATTTT.

V gene TRBV6-1 combines with J gene TRBJ1-1; TRBD1 is a possible D gene (5 bases). V shed 8 bases and J shed 8 bases, with 18 bases lying between them. Germline assignment: CDR1 MNHNS and CDR2 SASEGT. The CDR3 runs 13 residues. The CDR3 loop reads CASHHPGGLEAFF. The CDR3 DNA follows: TGTGCCAGCCATCATCCCGGGGGACTCGAAGCTTTCTTT.

The V call is TRBV4-1, the J call TRBJ2-1, with a possible D match to TRBD1 (5 bases). This CDR3 is 16 amino acids long. V lost 1 base and J lost 4, with 14 bases in between. Germline V CDR1 and CDR2: MGHRA, YSYEKL. The CDR3 DNA is TGCGCCAGCAGCCAAGCCAGGACAAACCTTTACAATGAGCAGTTCTTC. Residues: CASSQARTNLYNEQFF.

The chain links TRBV5-1 to TRBJ1-2, with 9 bases lining up with TRBD1. Germline-derived CDR1 and CDR2 are SGHRS and YFSETQ. Trimming removed 0 bases from V and 0 bases from J; junction bases left unmatched: 0. CDR3 length equals 15 residues. The CDR3 coding sequence is TGCGCCAGCAGCTTGGGGACAGGGGCTAACTATGGCTACACCTTC. Protein product: CASSLGTGANYGYTF.

V and J are TRBV15 and TRBJ1-2; no clear D. The germline V gene encodes CDR1 LNHNV and CDR2 YYDKDF (reference sequence). The CDR3 runs to 15 residues. Trimming took off 0 bases at V and 4 bases at J, with 12 bases between the two ends. The CDR3 DNA follows: TGTGCCACCAGCAGAGATCTGAGCGGAGGCTATGGCTACACCTTC. Protein sequence: CATSRDLSGGYGYTF.

To note about this clone: The junction departs from germline at one end; a sequencing error may be responsible. As DNA, the CDR3 is TGTGCCGGCAGTTACTCGATTGCGGGGCAAGAGACCCAGTACTTC. This codes for CAGSYSIAGQETQYF. The chain joins TRBV6-5 to TRBJ2-5; tentatively, D is TRBD2 (6 bases). Germline V gives CDR1 MNHEY, CDR2 SVGAGI. This CDR3 has 15 amino acids.

The chain couples TRBV27 to TRBJ1-2, with D perhaps TRBD1 (6 bases). This CDR3 is 15 amino acids long. From germline, CDR1 is MNHEY and CDR2 SMNVEV (reference sequence). The V end lost 4 bases, the J end lost 4 bases, and 16 bases lay between the germline ends. In DNA, the CDR3 is TGTGCCAGCAGTTCTCCCTTGACAGGCATCTATGGCTACACCTTC. Translated, it gives CASSSPLTGIYGYTF.